The sequence of this T cell receptor beta chain was determined in a study of T-cell memory formation after mild COVID-19. TCRdb reanalysed the 5' RACE reads using MiXCR and keeps one entry per CDR3 protein. Of 300,000 to 350,000 distinct CDR3 sequences in the sample, 15% to 20% are singletons; the top ten hold around 20%. Deletions cut 7 bases from V and 2 bases from J, with 19 bases between. Germline CDR1 SGHDN, CDR2 FVKESK. This CDR3 has 16 amino acids. This TCR was sampled from a man aged 18 to 30 who had mild COVID-19 (a few samples of this study predate the infection). Cell type and time point are not known. The sequenced material came from PBMCs or a T cell subset sorted from them (not recorded which). J is TRBJ2-3 and V is TRBV14, with D maybe TRBD1 (7 bases). CDR3 DNA sequence: TGTGCCAGCACTTCAGGGGGGACACCCACCACAGATACGCAGTATTTT. Translated, it gives CASTSGGTPTTDTQYF.